The rows below give T cell receptor beta chains drawn from one sample of a study of blood T cells in healthy people across ages. TCRdb processed the 5' RACE reads anew with MiXCR; each CDR3 protein has one entry. The sample includes about 1.1 million distinct CDR3 sequences, 35% to 40% of them seen just once. The sample taken for sequencing was blood. These receptors originate from a man between 18 and 35 years old in good health. Both conserved end residues are part of each CDR3. The D gene is left open where the match is weak. The size field is filled for only some rows; it gives once, few, many or a size class.

CDR3	DNA	length	V	J	D	size
CASSKDRAEYGYTF	TGTGCCAGCAGCAAGGACAGGGCGGAGTATGGCTACACCTTC	14	TRBV4-2	TRBJ1-2	TRBD1	NA
CPSSAGTGPTYEQYF	TGTCCCAGCAGCGCCGGGACAGGCCCCACCTACGAGCAGTACTTC	15	TRBV13	TRBJ2-7	TRBD1	NA
CASSQDLGQYSPLHF	TGTGCCAGCAGCCAAGATTTGGGACAGTATTCACCCCTCCACTTT	15	TRBV14	TRBJ1-6	TRBD1	NA
CASSDRSGGRSEAFF	TGTGCCAGCAGTGATAGGTCCGGGGGTAGGTCTGAAGCTTTCTTT	15	TRBV2	TRBJ1-1	NA	NA
CASSMGRGQYNEQFF	TGTGCCAGCAGTATGGGCAGGGGGCAATACAATGAGCAGTTCTTC	15	TRBV7-9	TRBJ2-1	TRBD1	NA
CASSLAAGQGFYGYTF	TGTGCCAGCAGCTTAGCGGCGGGACAGGGTTTCTATGGCTACACCTTC	16	TRBV7-8	TRBJ1-2	TRBD1	few
CASSRRDGLSYF	TGTGCCAGCAGCCGACGGGACGGCCTCTCGTACTTC	12	TRBV14	TRBJ2-7	NA	few
CASTDRVDQPQHF	TGTGCCAGCACCGACAGGGTGGATCAGCCCCAGCATTTT	13	TRBV27	TRBJ1-5	TRBD1	NA
CASRGRGYTEAFF	TGTGCCAGCAGAGGGAGGGGGTACACTGAAGCTTTCTTT	13	TRBV2	TRBJ1-1	NA	NA
CASSGPVSYEQYF	TGTGCCAGCTCGGGGCCGGTCTCCTACGAGCAGTACTTC	13	TRBV28	TRBJ2-7	NA	NA
CASSPIQGDSGYTF	TGTGCCAGCAGCCCGATTCAAGGGGATAGTGGCTACACCTTC	14	TRBV3-1	TRBJ1-2	NA	NA
CASSVDNCYEQYF	TGTGCCAGCAGTGTGGACAACTGCTACGAGCAGTACTTC	13	TRBV2	TRBJ2-7	NA	NA
CSASAGGTANYGYTF	TGCAGTGCTAGCGCTGGCGGGACAGCTAACTATGGCTACACCTTC	15	TRBV20-1	TRBJ1-2	TRBD1	few
CASSSGQVKQPQHF	TGTGCCAGCTCATCGGGACAGGTGAAGCAGCCCCAGCATTTT	14	TRBV18	TRBJ1-5	TRBD1	NA
CASRWTGTAVNEQFF	TGTGCCAGCCGGTGGACAGGGACGGCGGTCAATGAGCAGTTCTTC	15	TRBV6-2/TRBV6-3	TRBJ2-1	TRBD1	NA
CASSVVMADTQYF	TGCGCCAGCAGCGTGGTAATGGCCGATACGCAGTATTTT	13	TRBV5-1	TRBJ2-3	NA	few
CASNGMRLASADTQYF	TGTGCCAGCAACGGGATGCGACTAGCTTCGGCAGATACGCAGTATTTT	16	TRBV2	TRBJ2-3	TRBD2	NA
CASSLLVSLSDQPQHF	TGTGCCAGCAGTTTATTAGTTTCGCTTTCAGACCAGCCCCAGCATTTT	16	TRBV28	TRBJ1-5	NA	NA
CASSPVSSGYNEQYF	TGCGCCAGCAGCCCAGTCTCTAGCGGCTACAATGAGCAGTACTTC	15	TRBV4-1	TRBJ2-7	TRBD2	NA
CSAPKPGSSTDTQYF	TGCAGTGCTCCCAAACCCGGTTCTAGCACAGATACGCAGTATTTT	15	TRBV20-1	TRBJ2-3	NA	few
CSANRANTEAFF	TGCAGTGCAAACAGGGCGAACACTGAAGCTTTCTTT	12	TRBV20-1	TRBJ1-1	NA	NA
CSATGGGAQHF	TGCAGTGCTACCGGGGGTGGGGCCCAGCATTTT	11	TRBV20-1	TRBJ1-5	NA	NA
CASSFSRGRELFF	TGTGCCAGCAGTTTTTCCCGGGGTAGGGAACTGTTTTTT	13	TRBV12-3/TRBV12-4	TRBJ1-4	NA	NA
CASSFYRGLEAFF	TGTGCCAGCAGTTTTTACAGGGGGCTCGAAGCTTTCTTT	13	TRBV12-3/TRBV12-4	TRBJ1-1	TRBD1	few
CASSGRDRVLEAFF	TGCGCCAGCAGTGGACGGGACAGGGTTCTTGAAGCTTTCTTT	14	TRBV10-2	TRBJ1-1	TRBD1	NA
CASSQDLGPFSGNTIYF	TGCGCCAGCAGCCAAGATTTGGGGCCCTTCTCTGGAAACACCATATATTTT	17	TRBV4-3	TRBJ1-3	NA	NA
CASSSPVPGYGYTF	TGTGCCAGTAGTTCCCCAGTCCCGGGGTATGGCTACACCTTC	14	TRBV19	TRBJ1-2	NA	few
CSVATILGTHGCTF	TGCAGCGTCGCAACCATCCTGGGGACTCATGGCTGCACCTTC	14	TRBV29-1	TRBJ1-2	NA	NA
CASSVGSWEASDRETQFF	TGTGCCAGCAGCGTAGGCTCCTGGGAGGCTAGCGATAGAGAGACCCAGTTCTTC	18	TRBV9	TRBJ2-1	NA	NA
CSHSGTGGDAFF	TGCAGCCACTCCGGGACAGGGGGTGATGCTTTCTTT	12	TRBV29-1	TRBJ1-1	TRBD1	NA
CASSLFGGGTEAFF	TGTGCCAGCAGCTTATTTGGGGGTGGCACTGAAGCTTTCTTT	14	TRBV7-9	TRBJ1-1	NA	few
CASSSLTGYSYNEQFF	TGTGCCAGCAGTTCCCTGACAGGGTACTCCTACAATGAGCAGTTCTTC	16	TRBV27	TRBJ2-1	TRBD1	NA
CASREDTNERFF	TGTGCCAGCAGGGAGGACACCAATGAGCGGTTCTTC	12	TRBV6-2/TRBV6-3	TRBJ2-1	NA	NA
CASSSPKQTGGLETLYF	TGTGCCAGCAGCTCCCCAAAACAGACAGGGGGGTTGGAGACCCTGTACTTC	17	TRBV7-2	TRBJ2-5	TRBD1	NA
CASSLVGSAEELFF	TGTGCCAGCAGCTTAGTGGGTAGCGCAGAGGAGCTGTTTTTT	14	TRBV7-2	TRBJ2-2	NA	NA
CASSQRGGQGNEQFF	TGTGCCAGCAGTCAGCGGGGGGGCCAGGGAAATGAGCAGTTCTTC	15	TRBV6-2/TRBV6-3	TRBJ2-1	TRBD2	NA
CASSLFPGSSYNEQFF	TGTGCCAGCAGCCTATTCCCGGGAAGCTCCTACAATGAGCAGTTCTTC	16	TRBV7-9	TRBJ2-1	NA	few
CASSSGGGTSGYTF	TGTGCCAGCAGCTCCGGCGGGGGGACAAGTGGCTACACCTTC	14	TRBV7-3	TRBJ1-2	NA	NA
CASSQVGPGNTIYF	TGCGCCAGCAGCCAAGTGGGACCCGGAAACACCATATATTTT	14	TRBV4-3	TRBJ1-3	NA	NA
CASSQPARGDEKLFF	TGCGCCAGCAGCCAGCCCGCCCGGGGGGACGAAAAACTGTTTTTT	15	TRBV4-3	TRBJ1-4	NA	NA
CASSQDGGANNEQFF	TGCGCCAGCAGCCAAGACGGCGGGGCCAACAATGAGCAGTTCTTC	15	TRBV4-3	TRBJ2-1	NA	NA